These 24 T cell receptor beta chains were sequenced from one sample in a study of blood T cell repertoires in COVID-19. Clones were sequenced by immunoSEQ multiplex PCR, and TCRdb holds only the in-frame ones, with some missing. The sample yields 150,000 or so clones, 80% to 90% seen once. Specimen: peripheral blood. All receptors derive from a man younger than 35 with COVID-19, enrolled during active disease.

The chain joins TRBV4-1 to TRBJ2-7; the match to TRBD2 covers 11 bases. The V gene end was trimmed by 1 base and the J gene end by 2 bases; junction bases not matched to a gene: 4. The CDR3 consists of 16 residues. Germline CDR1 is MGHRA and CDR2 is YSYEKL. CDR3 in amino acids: CASSQVLAGGTYEQYF. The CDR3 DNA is TGCGCCAGCAGCCAAGTTTTAGCGGGAGGGACCTACGAGCAGTACTTC.

The CDR3 reads CASSPRTDSNQPQHF. DNA of the CDR3: TGTGCCAGCTCACCTCGGACAGATAGCAATCAGCCCCAGCATTTT. This rearrangement joins TRBV18 to TRBJ1-5, with D possibly matching TRBD1 (6 bases). Deletions cut 3 bases from V and 0 bases from J, with 9 bases between. CDR1 and CDR2 (germline): KGHSH, LQKENI. The CDR3 extends over 15 amino acids.

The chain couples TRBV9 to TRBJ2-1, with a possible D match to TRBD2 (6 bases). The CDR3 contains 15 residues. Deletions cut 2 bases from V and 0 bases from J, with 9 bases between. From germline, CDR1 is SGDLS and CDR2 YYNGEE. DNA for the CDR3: TGTGCCAGCAGCGTGGGAGGAGGCTCCTACAATGAGCAGTTCTTC. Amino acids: CASSVGGGSYNEQFF.

The CDR3 is CASSAQGGAFTDTQYF. In DNA form, the CDR3 reads TGTGCCAGCAGCGCACAGGGGGGGGCCTTCACAGATACGCAGTATTTT. The V and J genes are TRBV5-4 and TRBJ2-3; the D gene is possibly TRBD1 (8 bases). The CDR3 runs to 16 residues. Germline assignment: CDR1 SGHNT and CDR2 YYREEE (reference sequence). Deletions cut 4 bases from V and 2 bases from J, with 17 bases between.

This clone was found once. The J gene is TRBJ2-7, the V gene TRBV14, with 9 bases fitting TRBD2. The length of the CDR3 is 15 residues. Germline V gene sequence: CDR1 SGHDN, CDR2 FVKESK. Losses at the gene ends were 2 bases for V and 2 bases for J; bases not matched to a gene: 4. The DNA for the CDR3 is TGTGCCAGCAGCCAAATTCTAGCGGGGCCCTACGAGCAGTACTTC. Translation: CASSQILAGPYEQYF.

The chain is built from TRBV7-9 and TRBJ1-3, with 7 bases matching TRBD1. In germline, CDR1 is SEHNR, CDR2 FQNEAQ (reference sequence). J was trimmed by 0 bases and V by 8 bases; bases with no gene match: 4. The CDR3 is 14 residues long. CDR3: CASDSGGSGNTIYF. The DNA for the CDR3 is TGTGCCAGCGACTCAGGGGGCTCTGGAAACACCATATATTTT.

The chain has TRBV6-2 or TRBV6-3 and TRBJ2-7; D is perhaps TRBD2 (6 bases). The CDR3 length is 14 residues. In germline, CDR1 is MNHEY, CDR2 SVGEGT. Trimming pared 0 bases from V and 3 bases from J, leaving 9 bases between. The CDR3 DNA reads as TGTGCCAGCAGTTACTCGCTGGGAGGCTACGAGCAGTACTTC. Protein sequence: CASSYSLGGYEQYF.

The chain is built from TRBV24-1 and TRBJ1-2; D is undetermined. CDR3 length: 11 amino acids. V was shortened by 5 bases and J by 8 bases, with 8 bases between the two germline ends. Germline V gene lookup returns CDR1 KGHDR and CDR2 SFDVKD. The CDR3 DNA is TGTGCCACCAGTGGCACTCGCGGCTACACCTTC. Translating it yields CATSGTRGYTF.

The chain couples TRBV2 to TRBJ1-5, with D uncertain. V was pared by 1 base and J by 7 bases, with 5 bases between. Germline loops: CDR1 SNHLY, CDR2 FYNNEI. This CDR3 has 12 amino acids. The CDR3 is CASSEERQPQHF. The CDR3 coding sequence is TGTGCCAGCAGTGAAGAACGGCAGCCCCAGCATTTT.

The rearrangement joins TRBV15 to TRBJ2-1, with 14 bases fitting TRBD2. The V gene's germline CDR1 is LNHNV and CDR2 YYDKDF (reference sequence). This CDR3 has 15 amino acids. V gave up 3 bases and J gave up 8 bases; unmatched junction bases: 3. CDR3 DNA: TGTGCCACCAGCAGTCCGGGACTAGCGGGAGATGAGCAGTTCTTC. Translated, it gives CATSSPGLAGDEQFF.

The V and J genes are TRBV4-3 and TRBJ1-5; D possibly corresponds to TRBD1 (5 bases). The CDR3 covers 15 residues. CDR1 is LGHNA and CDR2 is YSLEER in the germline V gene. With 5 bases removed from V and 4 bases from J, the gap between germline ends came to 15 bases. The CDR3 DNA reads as TGCGCCAGCAGCGCCCACATCGGGGGAAATCAGCCCCAGCATTTT. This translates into CASSAHIGGNQPQHF.

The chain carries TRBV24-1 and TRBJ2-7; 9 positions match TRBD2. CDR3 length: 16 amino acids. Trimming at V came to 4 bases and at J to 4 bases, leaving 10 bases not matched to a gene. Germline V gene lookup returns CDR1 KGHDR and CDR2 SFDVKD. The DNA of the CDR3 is TGTGCCACCAGTGACCCGGGGAGAAGCGGGGGGTACGAGCAGTACTTC. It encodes CATSDPGRSGGYEQYF.

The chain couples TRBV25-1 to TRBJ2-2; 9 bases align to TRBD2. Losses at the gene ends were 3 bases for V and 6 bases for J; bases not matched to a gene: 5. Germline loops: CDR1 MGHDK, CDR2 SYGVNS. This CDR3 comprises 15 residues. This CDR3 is CASSDPSGAPGELFF. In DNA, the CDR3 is TGTGCCAGCAGTGACCCTAGCGGGGCTCCCGGGGAGCTGTTTTTT.

The CDR3 bases are TGTGCCAGCACCGTAGGGGGGGCCACAGATACGCAGTATTTT. Its translation: CASTVGGATDTQYF. V usage is TRBV27 and J usage is TRBJ2-3; a weak D match, TRBD2 (7 bases). The CDR3 totals 14 residues. V was clipped by 7 bases and J by 2 bases, with 13 bases between them. CDR1 and CDR2 from the germline V gene are MNHEY and SMNVEV (reference sequence).

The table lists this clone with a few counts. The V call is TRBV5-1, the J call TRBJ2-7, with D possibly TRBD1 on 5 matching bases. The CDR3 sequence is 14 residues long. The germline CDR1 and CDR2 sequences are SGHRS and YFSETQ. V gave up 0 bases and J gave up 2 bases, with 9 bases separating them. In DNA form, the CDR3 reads TGCGCCAGCAGCTTGGAGGGCAGGGCCTACGAGCAGTACTTC. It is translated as CASSLEGRAYEQYF.

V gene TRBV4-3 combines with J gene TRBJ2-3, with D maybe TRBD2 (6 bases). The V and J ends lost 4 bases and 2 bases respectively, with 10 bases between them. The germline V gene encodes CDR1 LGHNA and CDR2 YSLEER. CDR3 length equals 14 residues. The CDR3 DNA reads TGCGCCAGCAGCCTGACGGGAGCCACAGATACGCAGTATTTT. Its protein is CASSLTGATDTQYF.

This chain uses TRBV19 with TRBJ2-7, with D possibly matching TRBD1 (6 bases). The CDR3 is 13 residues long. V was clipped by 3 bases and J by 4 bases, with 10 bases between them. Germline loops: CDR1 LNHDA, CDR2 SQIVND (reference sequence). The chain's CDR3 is CASSMGAGYEQYF. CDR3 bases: TGTGCCAGTAGTATGGGGGCAGGGTACGAGCAGTACTTC.

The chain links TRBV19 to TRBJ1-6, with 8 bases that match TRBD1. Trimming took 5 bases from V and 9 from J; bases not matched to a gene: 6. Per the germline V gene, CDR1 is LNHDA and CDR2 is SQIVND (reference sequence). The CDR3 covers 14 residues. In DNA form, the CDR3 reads TGTGCCAGTAGTTCGGGACAGGAGATTTCACCCCTCCACTTT. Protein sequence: CASSSGQEISPLHF.

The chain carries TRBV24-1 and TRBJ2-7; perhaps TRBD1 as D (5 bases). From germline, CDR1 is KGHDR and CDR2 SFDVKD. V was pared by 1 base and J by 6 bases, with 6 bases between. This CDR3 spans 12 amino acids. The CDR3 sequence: CATSDFRGEQYF. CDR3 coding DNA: TGTGCCACCAGTGATTTTAGGGGCGAGCAGTACTTC.

CDR3 residues: CASSEDWRAPYNSPLHF. DNA for the CDR3: TGTGCCAGCAGTGAAGATTGGAGAGCTCCCTATAATTCACCCCTCCACTTT. V and J are TRBV6-1 and TRBJ1-6; D gene uncertain. CDR1 MNHNS and CDR2 SASEGT come from the germline V gene. With 1 base removed from V and 2 bases from J, the gap between germline ends came to 12 bases. This CDR3 is built from 17 residues.

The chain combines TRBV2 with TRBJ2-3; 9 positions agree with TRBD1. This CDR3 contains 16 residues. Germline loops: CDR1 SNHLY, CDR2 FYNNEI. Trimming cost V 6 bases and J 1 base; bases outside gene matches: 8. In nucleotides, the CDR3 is TGTGCCAGCAGCCCGGGACAGGGTCGGCGCACAGATACGCAGTATTTT. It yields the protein CASSPGQGRRTDTQYF.

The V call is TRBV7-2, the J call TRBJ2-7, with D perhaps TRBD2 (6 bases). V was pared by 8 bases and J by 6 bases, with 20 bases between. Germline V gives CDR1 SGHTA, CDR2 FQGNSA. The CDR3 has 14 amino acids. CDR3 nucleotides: TGTGCCAGCGGATCGGGACTGGCCGCGGGCGAGCAGTACTTC. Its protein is CASGSGLAAGEQYF.

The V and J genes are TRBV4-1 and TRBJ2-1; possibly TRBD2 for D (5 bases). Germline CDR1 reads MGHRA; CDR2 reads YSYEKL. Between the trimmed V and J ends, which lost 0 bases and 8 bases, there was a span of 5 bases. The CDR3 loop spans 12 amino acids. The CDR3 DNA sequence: TGCGCCAGCAGCCAAGATAGCGATGAGCAGTTCTTC. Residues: CASSQDSDEQFF.

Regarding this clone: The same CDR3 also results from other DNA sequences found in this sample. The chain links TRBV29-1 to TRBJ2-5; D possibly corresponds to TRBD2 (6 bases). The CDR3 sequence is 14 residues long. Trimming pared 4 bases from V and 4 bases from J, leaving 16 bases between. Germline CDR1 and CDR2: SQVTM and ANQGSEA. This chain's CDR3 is CSVGLGGDGETQYF. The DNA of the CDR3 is TGCAGCGTTGGGCTGGGCGGGGATGGAGAGACCCAGTACTTC. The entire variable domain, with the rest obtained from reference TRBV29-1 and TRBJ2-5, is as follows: SAVISQKPSRDICQRGTSLTIQCQVDSQVTMMFWYRQQPGQSLTLIATANQGSEATYESGFVIDKFPISRPNLTFSTLTVSNMSPEDSSIYLCSVGLGGDGETQYFGPGTRLLVL.